One sample yielded the 8 T cell receptor beta chains listed below, sequenced in a study of Ad26.COV2.S vaccination and SARS-CoV-2 variants. Data came from immunoSEQ multiplex PCR; TCRdb stores just in-frame clones and leaves some out. This table holds roughly 510,000 clones, around 85% found once. Treatment here: roughly 20 received Ad26.COV2.S at low or high dose, single or two shots; 5 received placebo; per-sample allocation not given. On day 63 after the first injection, vaccine and placebo recipients gave samples. The material was peripheral blood, obtained in a trial of Ad26.COV2.S vaccine versus placebo. These receptors all stem from a person aged 18-60 years who received the Ad26.COV2.S COVID-19 vaccine or a placebo.

The chain carries TRBV3-1 (or the pseudogene TRBV3-2) and TRBJ2-1; 8 bases map to TRBD2. The germline gives CDR1 LGHDT, CDR2 YNNKEL (reference sequence). CDR3 length: 14 amino acids. Germline trimming cut 4 bases from V and 7 bases from J; bases unmatched to any gene: 6. The DNA for the CDR3 is TGTGCCAGCAGCCTCGGACTAGCTTCAAATGAGCAGTTCTTC. This translates into CASSLGLASNEQFF.

The genes are TRBV6-1 and TRBJ2-7, with D tentatively TRBD2 (5 bases). The CDR3 is 14 amino acids. Germline loops: CDR1 MNHNS, CDR2 SASEGT. Trimming took off 3 bases at V and 6 bases at J, with 15 bases between the two ends. The chain's CDR3 is CASSEAILVPEQYF. The CDR3 nucleotides read TGTGCCAGCAGTGAGGCCATACTAGTTCCCGAGCAGTACTTC.

J is TRBJ1-2 and V is TRBV14; 9 bases line up with TRBD1. The ends lost 6 bases at V and 8 bases at J; junction bases unmatched: 4. CDR3 size: 12 residues. Per the germline V gene, CDR1 is SGHDN and CDR2 is FVKESK. CDR3 DNA: TGTGCCAGCAGACTTACAGGGGGCGGCTACACCTTC. As protein: CASRLTGGGYTF.

The gene calls are TRBV4-2 and TRBJ2-7; D might be TRBD1 (5 bases). Germline V gene sequence: CDR1 LGHNA, CDR2 YNFKEQ. V gave up 1 base and J gave up 2 bases, with 12 bases separating them. This CDR3 is built from 15 residues. This chain's CDR3 is CASSQVLGDPYEQYF. The CDR3 DNA sequence: TGTGCCAGCAGCCAAGTTTTAGGGGATCCCTACGAGCAGTACTTC.

The genes are TRBV27 and TRBJ2-1; D may correspond to TRBD1 or TRBD2 (5 bases each). The CDR3 has 13 amino acids. Germline V lookup: CDR1 MNHEY, CDR2 SMNVEV (reference sequence). V gave up 8 bases and J gave up 4 bases, with 12 bases separating them. The CDR3 bases are TGTGCCAGCCGGCGAGGGACGTACAATGAGCAGTTCTTC. Translation gives CASRRGTYNEQFF.

V usage is TRBV7-6 and J usage is TRBJ2-5; tentative D call: TRBD1 (5 bases). Germline V gene lookup returns CDR1 SGHVS and CDR2 FNYEAQ. V lost 5 bases and J lost 5, with 12 bases in between. CDR3 length: 13 residues. CDR3 bases: TGTGCCAGCAGCCGACAGCAGGTTGAGACCCAGTACTTC. Translation: CASSRQQVETQYF.

The gene calls are TRBV29-1 and TRBJ1-1; D gene ambiguous. Trimming took off 0 bases at V and 2 bases at J, with 10 bases between the two ends. This CDR3 spans 14 amino acids. The germline V gene has CDR1 SQVTM and CDR2 ANQGSEA. DNA for the CDR3: TGCAGCGTTGAAGATCTGGGCCTCAACACTGAAGCTTTCTTT. The encoded protein is CSVEDLGLNTEAFF. Using reference TRBV29-1 and TRBJ1-1 for the parts outside the CDR3, the full variable domain is SAVISQKPSRDICQRGTSLTIQCQVDSQVTMMFWYRQQPGQSLTLIATANQGSEATYESGFVIDKFPISRPNLTFSTLTVSNMSPEDSSIYLCSVEDLGLNTEAFFGQGTRLTVV.

The CDR3 reads CASSYVPGNNEQFF. The CDR3 DNA follows: TGTGCCAGCAGTTACGTACCGGGTAACAATGAGCAGTTCTTC. This chain links TRBV6-5 with TRBJ2-1; D unclear. Trimming removed 2 bases at V and 5 bases at J, with 10 bases between. Germline V gene sequence: CDR1 MNHEY, CDR2 SVGAGI. The CDR3 has 14 amino acids.